This T cell receptor (beta chain) was observed in a study of OX40 agonist ivuxolimab in advanced cancers. CDR1 and CDR2 from the germline V gene are LGHNA and YSLEER. The CDR3 covers 14 residues. V lost 2 bases and J lost 0, with 8 bases in between. The protocol was immunoSEQ multiplex PCR, while the TCRdb copy is restricted to in-frame clones and leaves out a portion. The table shows 75,000 to 80,000 clones, with about 80% occurring only once. About this clone itself: Its antigen is unknown.

Whole-study findings and limits: The authors also found low normalized T-cell clonal expansion in some nonresponders.

The sample consisted of CD4+ or CD8+ T cells sorted from blood, taken in a trial of the OX40 agonist ivuxolimab. This chain joins TRBV4-3 and TRBJ2-7, with a possible D match to TRBD2 (5 bases). The receptor was derived from an adult with an advanced solid tumor such as melanoma, head and neck, liver or kidney cancer. The CDR3 loop reads CASSQNGDSYEQYF. Here the CDR3 DNA reads TGCGCCAGCAGCCAAAACGGGGACTCCTACGAGCAGTACTTC.